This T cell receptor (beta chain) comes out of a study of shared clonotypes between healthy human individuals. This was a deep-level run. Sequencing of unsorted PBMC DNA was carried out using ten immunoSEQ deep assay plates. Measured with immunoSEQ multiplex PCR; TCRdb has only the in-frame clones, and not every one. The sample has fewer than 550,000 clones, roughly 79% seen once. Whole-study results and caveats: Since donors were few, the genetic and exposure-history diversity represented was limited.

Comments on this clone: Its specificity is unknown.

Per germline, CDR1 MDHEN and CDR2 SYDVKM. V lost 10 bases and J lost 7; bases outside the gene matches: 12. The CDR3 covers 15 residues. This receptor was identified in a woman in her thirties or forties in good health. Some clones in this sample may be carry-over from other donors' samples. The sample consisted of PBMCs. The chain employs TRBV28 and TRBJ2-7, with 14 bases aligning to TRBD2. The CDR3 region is CATGGGTSGRREQYF. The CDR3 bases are TGTGCCACAGGGGGGGGGACTAGCGGGAGAAGGGAGCAGTACTTC.